Listed below are T cell receptor beta chains from one sample, sequenced in a study of blood T cell repertoires in COVID-19. Sequencing was performed with immunoSEQ multiplex PCR; in TCRdb, only in-frame clones are kept and a portion is missing. This table has hundreds of thousands of clones, 85% to 90% appearing once. The source material was PBMCs or T cells enriched from blood (not recorded which). Receptor source: a man aged 18 to 35 who had recovered from COVID-19. Both conserved end residues are part of each CDR3. D genes are given only for firm matches. Rows may omit the clone size; those that give it use once, few, many or a size class.

j_gene | d_gene | v_gene | abundance | len | CDR3nt | CDR3aa
TRBJ1-1 | NA | TRBV3-1/TRBV3-2 | NA | 14 | TGTGCCAGCAGCCAAGTCTCGGGGGTTACTGAAGCTTTCTTT | CASSQVSGVTEAFF
TRBJ2-1 | NA | TRBV5-1 | NA | 16 | TGCGCCAGCAGCTTGGTGGTGGCTGCCTCCTACAATGAGCAGTTCTTC | CASSLVVAASYNEQFF
TRBJ1-5 | NA | TRBV19 | NA | 16 | TGTGCCAGTAGTACCCTCCAGGGGACGAGCAATCAGCCCCAGCATTTT | CASSTLQGTSNQPQHF
TRBJ1-2 | TRBD1 | TRBV5-6 | NA | 13 | TGTGCCAGCAGCACCGGGACAGAGAGCAGCTACACCTTC | CASSTGTESSYTF
TRBJ2-7 | TRBD1 | TRBV5-6 | NA | 14 | TGTGCCAGCAGCTGGACAGGGGCTGACTACGAGCAGTACTTC | CASSWTGADYEQYF
TRBJ2-2 | TRBD2 | TRBV11-2 | NA | 16 | TGTGCCAGCAGCTCCGGACTAGCAATCTCAGGCGGGGAGCTGTTTTTT | CASSSGLAISGGELFF
TRBJ2-3 | NA | TRBV29-1 | NA | 14 | TGCAGCGTTGTACTTAGTTATAGCACAGATACGCAGTATTTT | CSVVLSYSTDTQYF
TRBJ2-3 | NA | TRBV10-1 | NA | 16 | TGCGCCAGCAGTGGTTTGGAGGGGATTTCTGTAGATACGCAGTATTTT | CASSGLEGISVDTQYF
TRBJ2-7 | NA | TRBV27 | once | 14 | TGTGCCAGCAGTTTCTCCGGGACATTCTACGAGCAGTACTTC | CASSFSGTFYEQYF
TRBJ1-5 | NA | TRBV28 | few | 15 | TGTGCCAGCAGTTTTGGGAGGGGGTACAATCAGCCCCAGCATTTT | CASSFGRGYNQPQHF
TRBJ1-2 | TRBD1 | TRBV9 | NA | 16 | TGTGCCAGCAGTCCGGGGCCGGGACAGGGGGCCTATGGCTACACCTTC | CASSPGPGQGAYGYTF
TRBJ2-7 | NA | TRBV29-1 | NA | 12 | TGCAGCGTTGCTGTCAGGGCGCGCGAGCAGTACTTC | CSVAVRAREQYF
TRBJ2-7 | TRBD1 | TRBV5-1 | NA | 14 | TGCGCCAGCAAGGGACAGGGCGAAAAAAACGAGCAGTACTTC | CASKGQGEKNEQYF
TRBJ1-1 | TRBD1 | TRBV2 | NA | 17 | TGTGCCAGCAGTGAATTTGCGACAGGGCCAGTAGTTCCTGAAGCTTTCTTT | CASSEFATGPVVPEAFF
TRBJ2-1 | NA | TRBV27 | NA | 16 | TGTGCCAGCAGTTTATCGCGGGACTTCCATAGAGGGGAGCAGTTCTTC | CASSLSRDFHRGEQFF
TRBJ1-2 | NA | TRBV2 | NA | 12 | TGTGCCAGCCTTAGACAGGTATATGGCTACACCTTC | CASLRQVYGYTF
TRBJ1-1 | NA | TRBV21-1 | NA | 15 | TGTGCCAGCAGCAAAGGTCCAGACTTGAACACTGAAGCTTTCTTT | CASSKGPDLNTEAFF
TRBJ2-1 | NA | TRBV11-2 | NA | 13 | TGTGCCAGCAGCTTAGGTCGGGGGTATGAGCAGTTCTTC | CASSLGRGYEQFF
TRBJ1-6 | NA | TRBV18 | NA | 14 | TGTGCCAGCTCAAGACAGTCAGGCGGCTCACCCCTCCACTTT | CASSRQSGGSPLHF
TRBJ2-5 | TRBD2 | TRBV6-2/TRBV6-3 | NA | 15 | TGTGCCAGCAGTTACAACGTGGGAGGGAGTGAGACCCAGTACTTC | CASSYNVGGSETQYF
TRBJ1-4 | NA | TRBV4-3 | NA | 15 | TGCGCCAGCAGCCAAGGAACAGGCCGTGGTGAAAAACTGTTTTTT | CASSQGTGRGEKLFF
TRBJ2-1 | NA | TRBV3-1/TRBV3-2 | NA | 15 | TGTGCCAGCAGCCAAGATCCGGCTAGCTACAATGAGCAGTTCTTC | CASSQDPASYNEQFF
TRBJ2-5 | TRBD2 | TRBV29-1 | NA | 15 | TGCAGCGTTGAAGAGCGAGCGGGAGGGCAAGAGACCCAGTACTTC | CSVEERAGGQETQYF
TRBJ2-1 | TRBD1 | TRBV2 | NA | 12 | TGTGCCAGCAGCGACAGGGGCTATGAGCAGTTCTTC | CASSDRGYEQFF
TRBJ2-3 | TRBD2 | TRBV11-2 | NA | 15 | TGTGCCAGCAGCCTACTAGCGGGGGACCGAAATACGCAGTATTTT | CASSLLAGDRNTQYF
TRBJ2-3 | NA | TRBV5-6 | NA | 13 | TGTGCCAGCAGCCCAACAGGGTCAGATACGCAGTATTTT | CASSPTGSDTQYF
TRBJ1-5 | TRBD1 | TRBV10-3 | NA | 16 | TGTGCCATCAGTGATTCAGGGGGAGGAGTGAGTCAGCCCCAGCATTTT | CAISDSGGGVSQPQHF
TRBJ2-7 | TRBD2 | TRBV6-5 | NA | 14 | TGTGCCACCCCCGGGGGACTAGCGACCTACGAGCAGTACTTC | CATPGGLATYEQYF
TRBJ1-2 | TRBD1 | TRBV27 | NA | 12 | TGTGCCAGCAGTCTACAGGGGCATGGCTACACCTTC | CASSLQGHGYTF
TRBJ1-2 | NA | TRBV24-1 | NA | 11 | TGTGCCACCTTTGTCGAGTATGGCTACACCTTC | CATFVEYGYTF
TRBJ2-7 | NA | TRBV15 | NA | 15 | TGTGCCACCAGCAGAGCAGGGTCTGGTTCCTACGAGCAGTACTTC | CATSRAGSGSYEQYF
TRBJ1-6 | NA | TRBV7-2 | NA | 14 | TGTGCCAGCAGCCACCAGGGTGGGAATGCACCCCTCCACTTT | CASSHQGGNAPLHF
TRBJ1-6 | TRBD1 | TRBV7-3 | NA | 18 | TGTGCCAGCAGCTTCTCGGACAGGGAAAGCTCCTATAATTCACCCCTCCACTTT | CASSFSDRESSYNSPLHF
TRBJ1-1 | NA | TRBV7-8 | NA | 13 | TGTGCCAGCAGCTCCCGGGGGGGGACTGAAGCTTTCTTT | CASSSRGGTEAFF
TRBJ1-1 | NA | TRBV15 | NA | 13 | TGTGCCACCAGCAGAGACGGGGGTCTGGGCGCTTTCTTT | CATSRDGGLGAFF
TRBJ2-5 | TRBD1 | TRBV28 | NA | 14 | TGTGCCAGCAGCTCGGACAGGTTCTTAGAGACCCAGTACTTC | CASSSDRFLETQYF
TRBJ1-6 | TRBD1 | TRBV27 | NA | 15 | TGTGCCAGCAGTTTGGGTGGCAGGGGGAATTCACCCCTCCACTTT | CASSLGGRGNSPLHF
TRBJ1-1 | NA | TRBV5-4 | NA | 17 | TGTGCCAGCAGCTTAGAAAGTGGGTGGGCGAGTAACACTGAAGCTTTCTTT | CASSLESGWASNTEAFF
TRBJ2-1 | TRBD2 | TRBV27 | NA | 16 | TGTGCCAGCAGTTCACGGGGGGGAGGGCAATACAATGAGCAGTTCTTC | CASSSRGGGQYNEQFF
TRBJ2-3 | TRBD1 | TRBV28 | NA | 14 | TGTGCCAGCATCCGGGCAGGGGGCTCAGATACGCAGTATTTT | CASIRAGGSDTQYF
TRBJ1-6 | TRBD1 | TRBV6-1 | NA | 17 | TGTGCCAGCAGCGAACCTCAGGGACAGGGGATGGATTCACCCCTCCACTTT | CASSEPQGQGMDSPLHF
TRBJ2-5 | TRBD2 | TRBV10-3 | NA | 19 | TGTGCCATCAGTGAGCGAGACACCCGGACTAGCGGGAGTCAAGAGACCCAGTACTTC | CAISERDTRTSGSQETQYF
TRBJ2-7 | TRBD1 | TRBV5-6 | NA | 19 | TGTGCCAGCAGCTTGGCCTATCTTTCGGGGGACAGGGGTAAGGACGAGCAGTACTTC | CASSLAYLSGDRGKDEQYF
TRBJ2-7 | TRBD1 | TRBV10-3 | NA | 17 | TGTGCCATCAGTGAAGAGGACAGGGGCACTTACTCCTACGAGCAGTACTTC | CAISEEDRGTYSYEQYF
TRBJ2-7 | NA | TRBV4-3 | NA | 15 | TGCGCCAGCAGCCAAGTTGTTCGTAATACCTACGAGCAGTACTTC | CASSQVVRNTYEQYF
TRBJ2-7 | TRBD1 | TRBV25-1 | NA | 13 | TGTGCCAGCGCTGGACAGGGGAGGGGGGAGCAGTACTTC | CASAGQGRGEQYF
TRBJ1-1 | NA | TRBV29-1 | NA | 12 | TGCAGCGTTAGTCGGTTGAACACTGAAGCTTTCTTT | CSVSRLNTEAFF
TRBJ1-6 | NA | TRBV6-4 | NA | 13 | TGTGCCAGCAGCCGCCTAGGGGATTCACCCCTCCACTTT | CASSRLGDSPLHF
TRBJ2-5 | NA | TRBV28 | NA | 17 | TGTGCCAGCAGTCCAGGATCCCGACTAGGACCCCAAGAGACCCAGTACTTC | CASSPGSRLGPQETQYF
TRBJ2-1 | TRBD1 | TRBV24-1 | NA | 14 | TGTGCCACCAGCCGGGACAGCTCCTACAATGAGCAGTTCTTC | CATSRDSSYNEQFF
TRBJ1-6 | NA | TRBV7-2 | NA | 16 | TGTGCCAGCAGCTTAGCAGTGGGCCCACATAATTCACCCCTCCACTTT | CASSLAVGPHNSPLHF
TRBJ2-2 | TRBD1 | TRBV15 | NA | 17 | TGTGCCACCAGCAGAGATCATGGGACAGGGATGACCGGGGAGCTGTTTTTT | CATSRDHGTGMTGELFF